A single sample gave rise to the 20 T cell receptor beta chains below, sequenced in a study of blood T cell repertoires in COVID-19. The table came from immunoSEQ multiplex PCR; TCRdb's copy has only in-frame clones and leaves some out. In the table there are tens of thousands of clones, 84% of which are singletons. Sequencing was carried out using peripheral blood. The receptor source for this set is a man aged 55-75 years with acute or convalescent COVID-19.

This chain uses TRBV19 with TRBJ2-1; tentatively, D is TRBD1 (6 bases). Germline values: CDR1 LNHDA, CDR2 SQIVND (reference sequence). V lost 2 bases and J lost 2, with 13 bases in between. The length of the CDR3 is 16 residues. CDR3 bases: TGTGCCAGTAGTATATCCGGGACACAGACCTACAATGAGCAGTTCTTC. This translates into CASSISGTQTYNEQFF.

This chain joins TRBV28 and TRBJ1-6; 8 bases align to TRBD1. V lost 6 bases and J lost 0; bases outside the gene matches: 13. Germline loops: CDR1 MDHEN, CDR2 SYDVKM. The CDR3 consists of 19 residues. CDR3 amino acids: CASSAPGTGSGSYNSPLHF. CDR3 coding DNA: TGTGCCAGCAGCGCCCCAGGGACAGGTAGCGGCTCCTATAATTCACCCCTCCACTTT.

The chain links TRBV10-3 to TRBJ1-2; D not resolved. This CDR3 comprises 15 residues. Trimming shortened V by 6 bases and J by 5 bases, and 19 bases separated the two germline ends. Germline V gene sequence: CDR1 ENHRY, CDR2 SYGVKD. DNA of the CDR3: TGTGCCATCAGACCCTCGGTCCTCACAGTTTATGGCTACACCTTC. Protein: CAIRPSVLTVYGYTF.

The rearrangement links TRBV2 to TRBJ2-5; 7 nucleotides agree with TRBD1. Germline loops: CDR1 SNHLY, CDR2 FYNNEI. Losses at the gene ends were 4 bases for V and 4 bases for J; bases not matched to a gene: 12. The CDR3 loop spans 16 amino acids. In nucleotides, the CDR3 is TGTGCCAGCAGTGGACGGGACAGCCTCTTGGGAGAGACCCAGTACTTC. Its protein product is CASSGRDSLLGETQYF.

The chain employs TRBV7-2 and TRBJ1-5; the D is unclear. Looked up from germline, CDR1 is SGHTA and CDR2 is FQGNSA. Trimming cost V 1 base and J 7 bases, with 14 bases left between them. This CDR3 has 15 residues. CDR3 in DNA: TGTGCCAGCAGCTTAGTCGGAGGGAACGAGCAGCCCCAGCATTTT. Protein sequence: CASSLVGGNEQPQHF.

This chain connects TRBV5-1 to TRBJ2-7; 8 bases line up with TRBD2. V was clipped by 0 bases and J by 5 bases; unmatched bases: 4. Germline V gene sequence: CDR1 SGHRS, CDR2 YFSETQ. This CDR3 comprises 14 residues. CDR3: CASSLVAGSHEQYF. CDR3 nucleotide sequence: TGCGCCAGCAGCTTGGTAGCGGGATCCCACGAGCAGTACTTC.

The rearrangement joins TRBV19 to TRBJ1-1; no reliable D call. Trimming pared 5 bases from V and 8 bases from J, leaving 15 bases between. The CDR3 is 13 residues long. Germline lookup yields CDR1 LNHDA and CDR2 SQIVND (reference sequence). The CDR3 nucleotides read TGTGCCAGTAGTCTAATACCGTACCACGAAGCTTTCTTT. This sequence encodes CASSLIPYHEAFF.

The rearrangement links TRBV28 to TRBJ1-5; TRBD1 matches 7 bases. Per the germline V gene, CDR1 is MDHEN and CDR2 is SYDVKM. The CDR3 spans 14 residues. With 6 bases clipped from V and 6 bases from J, the junction kept 8 bases outside the gene matches. CDR3 DNA: TGTGCCAGCAGCCCTGACAGGGAAGGTCAGCCCCAGCATTTT. Protein product: CASSPDREGQPQHF.

This chain uses TRBV24-1 with TRBJ2-5; possibly TRBD2 for D (6 bases). The CDR3 runs to 14 residues. V lost 2 bases, J lost 5 bases, and 11 bases lay in between. The V gene's germline CDR1 is KGHDR and CDR2 SFDVKD. Written as DNA, the CDR3 is TGTGCCACCAGTGATTATAAGGGAGGCGAGACCCAGTACTTC. Translation gives CATSDYKGGETQYF.

The chain employs TRBV7-9 and TRBJ2-7; 7 positions match TRBD1. Trimming removed 1 base from V and 4 bases from J; junction bases left unmatched: 4. The CDR3 spans 14 residues. Germline lookup yields CDR1 SEHNR and CDR2 FQNEAQ (reference sequence). As DNA, the CDR3 is TGTGCCAGCAGCTTAGGGAGGACAGGATACGAGCAGTACTTC. Translation: CASSLGRTGYEQYF.

This clone was recorded only once. The J gene is TRBJ1-2, the V gene TRBV7-9, with unresolved D. Deletions cut 5 bases from V and 0 bases from J, with 13 bases between. Germline V CDR1 and CDR2: SEHNR, FQNEAQ (reference sequence). This CDR3 is 15 amino acids long. CDR3 region: CASSPHAYANYGYTF. The CDR3 bases are TGTGCCAGCAGCCCACACGCTTATGCTAACTATGGCTACACCTTC.

On this clone itself: An end of the junction differs from the germline gene, which may be a read error. The gene calls are TRBV7-2 and TRBJ1-2; a possible D gene is TRBD1 (5 bases). The CDR3 spans 12 residues. Looked up from germline, CDR1 is SGHTA and CDR2 is FQGNSA. The CDR3 spells CASSLGRDGQAF. The CDR3 DNA follows: TGTGCCAGCAGCTTAGGGAGGGACGGCCAGGCCTTC.

This clone appeared a single time. The chain employs TRBV6-1 and TRBJ2-1; 7 nucleotides agree with TRBD2. V trimming: 3 bases; J trimming: 2 bases; junction bases outside the gene matches: 4. Germline V gives CDR1 MNHNS, CDR2 SASEGT. This CDR3 contains 15 residues. The CDR3 DNA sequence: TGTGCCAGCAGTGAGGGCGGGGGACCCTACAATGAGCAGTTCTTC. Translation: CASSEGGGPYNEQFF.

This chain joins TRBV5-1 and TRBJ2-1, with a weak D call TRBD1 (5 bases). Trimming removed 0 bases from V and 0 bases from J, with 16 bases in between. The CDR3 sequence is 18 residues long. Germline assignment: CDR1 SGHRS and CDR2 YFSETQ. DNA for the CDR3: TGCGCCAGCAGCTTGGCCTCGAGGACAAGACGCTCCTACAATGAGCAGTTCTTC. Protein sequence: CASSLASRTRRSYNEQFF. The full variable domain, completed using reference TRBV5-1 and TRBJ2-1, is KAGVTQTPRYLIKTRGQQVTLSCSPISGHRSVSWYQQTPGQGLQFLFEYFSETQRNKGNFPGRFSGRQFSNSRSEMNVSTLELGDSALYLCASSLASRTRRSYNEQFFGPGTRLTVL.

The chain links TRBV2 to TRBJ2-1; TRBD2 matches at 7 bases. There are 15 residues in the CDR3. The germline CDR1 and CDR2 sequences are SNHLY and FYNNEI. The trim removed 5 bases at V and 1 base at J, leaving 5 bases unmatched. The CDR3 spells CASSRGGISYNEQFF. The CDR3 coding sequence is TGTGCCAGCAGTCGCGGGGGAATTTCCTACAATGAGCAGTTCTTC.

The V call is TRBV7-9, the J call TRBJ2-2, with no clear D. This CDR3 contains 13 residues. Trimming took 5 bases from V and 4 from J, leaving 8 bases between them. In germline, CDR1 is SEHNR, CDR2 FQNEAQ (reference sequence). CDR3 nucleotides: TGTGCCAGCAGCAACCTAATCACCGGGGAGCTGTTTTTT. Its translation is CASSNLITGELFF.

The rearrangement links TRBV19 to TRBJ1-4; 7 bases agree with TRBD1. The CDR3 is made up of 14 amino acids. Trimming took 6 bases from V and 5 from J; bases not matched to a gene: 6. CDR1 is LNHDA and CDR2 is SQIVND in the germline V gene (reference sequence). CDR3: CASRQGTENEKLFF. CDR3 sequence (DNA): TGTGCCAGTAGACAGGGGACAGAAAATGAAAAACTGTTTTTT.

There are a few counts of this clone. The chain is built from TRBV6-5 and TRBJ1-6, with a tentative D call TRBD1 (5 bases). CDR3 length: 14 residues. V was shortened by 8 bases and J by 8 bases, with 16 bases between the two germline ends. The germline gives CDR1 MNHEY, CDR2 SVGAGI. CDR3 DNA sequence: TGTGCCAGCTCCTACGGGGGGTATGATTCACCCCTCCACTTT. It translates to CASSYGGYDSPLHF.

The gene calls are TRBV24-1 and TRBJ2-1, with TRBD2 as a possible D gene (6 bases). The CDR3 totals 12 residues. Germline CDR1 KGHDR, CDR2 SFDVKD. V shed 12 bases and J shed 12 bases, with 20 bases lying between them. CDR3 loop: CASAGGQGRQFF. Here the CDR3 DNA reads TGTGCCTCCGCCGGAGGGCAGGGACGGCAGTTCTTC.

The chain links TRBV7-2 to TRBJ1-6; TRBD1 matches at 7 bases. Losses at the gene ends were 5 bases for V and 6 bases for J; bases not matched to a gene: 4. In germline, CDR1 is SGHTA, CDR2 FQGNSA. CDR3 length equals 14 residues. The CDR3 reads CASSQGTANSPLHF. The DNA for the CDR3 is TGTGCCAGCAGCCAAGGGACAGCTAATTCACCCCTCCACTTT.